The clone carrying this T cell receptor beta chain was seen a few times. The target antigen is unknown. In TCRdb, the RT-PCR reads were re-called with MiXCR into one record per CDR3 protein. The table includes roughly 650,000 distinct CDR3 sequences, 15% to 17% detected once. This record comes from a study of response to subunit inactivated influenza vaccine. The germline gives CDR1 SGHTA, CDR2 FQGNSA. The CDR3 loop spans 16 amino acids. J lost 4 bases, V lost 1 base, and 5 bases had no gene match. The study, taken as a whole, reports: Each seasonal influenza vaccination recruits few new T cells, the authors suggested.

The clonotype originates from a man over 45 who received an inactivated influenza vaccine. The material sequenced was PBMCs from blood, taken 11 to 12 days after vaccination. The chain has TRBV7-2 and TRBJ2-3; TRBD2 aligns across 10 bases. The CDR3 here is CASSLVGLAGADTQYF. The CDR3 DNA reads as TGTGCCAGCAGCTTAGTGGGGCTAGCGGGAGCAGATACGCAGTATTTT.